This T cell receptor (beta chain) comes out of a study of blood T cells in healthy people across ages. It was with a sample-barcoded 5' primer and a J-beta primer mix that a second PCR of about 6 to 12 cycles was run. TCRdb reprocessed the 5' RACE reads with MiXCR, giving one entry per CDR3 protein. In the table there are about 1.6 million distinct CDR3 sequences, roughly 32% of which are singletons. V was pared by 1 base and J by 0 bases, with 4 bases between. CDR1 and CDR2 (germline): DFQATT, SNEGSKA (reference sequence). The CDR3 has 13 amino acids. Broader study findings: TCR beta diversity per million T cells fell roughly linearly with age.

With respect to this clonotype: The antigen is unknown.

This clonotype originated in a woman aged 25 to 39 in good health. The sample comprised blood. This chain joins TRBV20-1 and TRBJ2-4; D not certain. CDR3 DNA sequence: TGCAGTGCTAGAGGCGAAGCCAAAAACATTCAGTACTTC. Residues: CSARGEAKNIQYF.